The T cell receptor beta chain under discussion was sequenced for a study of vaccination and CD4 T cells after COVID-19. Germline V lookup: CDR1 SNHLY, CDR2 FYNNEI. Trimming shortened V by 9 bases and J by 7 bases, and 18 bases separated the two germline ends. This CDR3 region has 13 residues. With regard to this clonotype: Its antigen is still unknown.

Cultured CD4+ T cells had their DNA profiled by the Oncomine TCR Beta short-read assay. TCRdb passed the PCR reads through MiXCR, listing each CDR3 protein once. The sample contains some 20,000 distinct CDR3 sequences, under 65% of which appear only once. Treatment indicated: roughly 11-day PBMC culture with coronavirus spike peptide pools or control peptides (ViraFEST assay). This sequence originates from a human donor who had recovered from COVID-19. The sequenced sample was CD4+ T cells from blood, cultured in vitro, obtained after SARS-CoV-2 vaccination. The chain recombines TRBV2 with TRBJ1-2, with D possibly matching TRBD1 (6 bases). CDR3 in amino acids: CASSMDSMSGYTF. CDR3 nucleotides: TGTGCCAGTTCAATGGACAGTATGTCTGGCTACACCTTC.